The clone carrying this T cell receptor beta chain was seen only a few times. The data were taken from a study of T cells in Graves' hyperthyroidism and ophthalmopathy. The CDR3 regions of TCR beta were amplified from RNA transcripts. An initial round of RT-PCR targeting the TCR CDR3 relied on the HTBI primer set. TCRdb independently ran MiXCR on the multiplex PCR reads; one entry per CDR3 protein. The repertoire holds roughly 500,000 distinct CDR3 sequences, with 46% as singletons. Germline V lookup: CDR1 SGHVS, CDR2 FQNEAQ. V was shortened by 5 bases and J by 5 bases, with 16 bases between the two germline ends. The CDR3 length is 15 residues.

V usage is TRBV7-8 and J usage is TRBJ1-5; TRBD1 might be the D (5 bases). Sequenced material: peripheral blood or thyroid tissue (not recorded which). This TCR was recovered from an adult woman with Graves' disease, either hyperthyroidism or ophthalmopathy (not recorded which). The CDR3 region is CASSVGDSSDQPQHF. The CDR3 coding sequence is TGTGCCAGCAGCGTGGGGGACTCCTCGGATCAGCCCCAGCATTTT.